This T cell receptor beta chain was sequenced for a study of CD8 T cells in Susac syndrome. General observations from the study: That the number of individuals in its TCR sequencing and HLA analysis was relatively small was acknowledged by the study.

TCR beta sequencing covered blood CD8+ and CD4+ T cells. Negative isolation yielded the CD8+ and CD4+ T cells, while FACS enriched the TEMRA cells. The table lists this clonotype with a few counts. What it binds is unknown. With random hexamers, reverse transcription was performed on roughly 0.5 to 1 ug of RNA. Amplification of the TCR beta CDR3 was carried out by immunoSEQ multiplex PCR, which spanned a total of 54 Vbeta and 13 Jbeta segments. Each CDR3 protein gets one entry after TCRdb re-called the immunoSEQ multiplex PCR reads with MiXCR. The repertoire includes just over 300,000 distinct CDR3 sequences, just over 90% of them detected once, and 0.06% to 0.075% sits in the top ten. This CDR3 contains 14 residues. Trimming cost V 0 bases and J 1 base, with 9 bases left between them. CDR1 is DFQATT, CDR2 SNEGSKA, per germline (reference sequence).

The receptor was isolated from a human donor with multiple sclerosis. What was sequenced was CD4+ T cells from PBMCs. The rearrangement links TRBV20-1 to TRBJ1-1; D might be TRBD1 (5 bases). The CDR3 reads CSARDRGGNTEAFF. The CDR3 coding sequence is TGCAGTGCTAGAGATCGTGGGGGGAACACTGAAGCTTTCTTT.